This T cell receptor beta chain was identified during a study of blood T cell repertoires in COVID-19. Study at large: T cells, B-cell-depleted T cells, or PBMCs supplied cDNA or gDNA.

In the original analysis: Nucleated cell counts were estimated from reference gene primer amplification. The table came from immunoSEQ multiplex PCR; TCRdb's copy has only in-frame clones and leaves some out. The V and J calls and clone size come from that table; D and trimming were worked out from the DNA. The data contain more than 250,000 clones, around 83% of them singletons. This CDR3 comprises 16 residues. CDR1 is MNHEY and CDR2 is SVGEGT in the germline V gene. V lost 8 bases to trimming and J lost 0 bases; unmatched junction nucleotides: 5. Each participant's cohort was designated according to participant-reported clinical history. It was within 2 weeks before study entry that exposed participants met a COVID-19 case.

V usage is TRBV6-2 or TRBV6-3 and J usage is TRBJ2-1; 12 bases are a match to TRBD2. The receptor was derived from a man between 40 and 49 years old who had been exposed to COVID-19. Sequenced sample: PBMCs or T cells enriched from blood (not recorded which). CDR3 DNA sequence: TGTGCCAGCCGCCTAGCGGGAGGGTTCTCCTACAATGAGCAGTTCTTC. Translating gives CASRLAGGFSYNEQFF.